This record covers a single TCR beta chain. Some clones are missing from TCRdb's copy, which holds only in-frame ones; the method was immunoSEQ multiplex PCR. The repertoire holds 60,000 to 75,000 clones, with less than 98% as singletons. The data stem from a study of technical replicates of blood from several donors. J gave up 5 bases and V 6 bases, and 7 bases lay outside the gene matches. Germline V gene sequence: CDR1 MNHEY, CDR2 SVGAGI. The CDR3 covers 15 residues. V is TRBV6-5 and J is TRBJ1-1, with TRBD1 matching 12 bases. The material sequenced was T cells isolated from PBMCs. This receptor was identified in a human donor in good health. CDR3 in amino acids: CASSSRDRGLTEAFF. The CDR3 nucleotides read TGTGCCAGCAGCAGCCGGGACAGGGGGCTTACTGAAGCTTTCTTT.